These T cell receptor beta chains were read from a single sample in a study of CD8+CD57+ T cells in acquired aplastic anemia. Each CDR3 protein is one row after TCRdb ran MiXCR on the reads. Of just over 400,000 distinct CDR3 sequences listed, about 70% are singletons. Sequenced sample: sorted CD4+, CD8+, or CD8+CD57+ T cells (not recorded which) from PBMCs. These receptors came from a human donor in good health, serving as a control. The CDR3 runs from the conserved cysteine through the conserved F or W. The D gene is left open where the match is weak. Clone size is shown for a subset of rows, as once, few, many or a class of expanded clone.

>TRBV7-3|TRBJ1-4|NA|NA
CASSGLESATNGKLFF
TGTGCCAGCAGCGGCTTAGAGTCTGCAACTAATGGGAAACTGTTTTTT
>TRBV9|TRBJ2-2|NA|NA
CASSANPEDYGYMFF
TGTGCCAGCAGCGCGAACCCAGAGGACTATGGCTACATGTTTTTT
>TRBV5-4|TRBJ2-5|NA|NA
CASRERAEETQYF
TGTGCCAGCAGAGAAAGGGCAGAAGAGACCCAGTACTTC
>TRBV20-1|TRBJ2-6|NA|NA
CSAGLAGRSMTF
TGCAGTGCCGGACTCGCGGGGAGAAGCATGACTTTC
>TRBV7-9|TRBJ1-6|NA|NA
CASSRDIQETQYFHF
TGTGCCAGCAGCAGGGACATCCAAGAGACCCAGTACTTCCACTTT
>TRBV5-1|TRBJ1-2|TRBD1|NA
CASLGQGDGSNYGYTF
TGCGCCAGCCTTGGACAGGGGGACGGAAGTAACTATGGCTACACCTTC
>TRBV10-1|TRBJ1-1|NA|many
CASSETTGSTEAFF
TGCGCCAGCAGTGAGACTACAGGGAGTACTGAAGCTTTCTTT
>TRBV19|TRBJ1-2|NA|many
CASSIQGKHGYTF
TGTGCCAGTAGTATCCAGGGGAAACATGGCTACACCTTC
>TRBV6-5|TRBJ1-2|TRBD1|many
CASSYSRQGRNYGYTF
TGTGCCAGCAGTTACTCCAGACAGGGTCGGAACTATGGCTACACCTTC
>TRBV6-1|TRBJ1-5|TRBD1|many
CASRDRGSQPQHF
TGTGCCAGCAGAGACAGGGGGAGTCAGCCCCAGCATTTT
>TRBV11-2|TRBJ1-2|NA|many
CASSLGAGAGYTF
TGTGCCAGCAGCTTAGGGGCAGGGGCTGGCTACACCTTC
>TRBV27|TRBJ1-2|TRBD1|many
CASSQGQGLGYTF
TGTGCCAGCAGTCAGGGACAGGGACTCGGCTACACCTTC
>TRBV6-2/TRBV6-3|TRBJ1-1|NA|NA
CASTVNRDTEAFF
TGTGCCAGCACCGTAAATCGGGACACTGAAGCTTTCTTT
>TRBV15|TRBJ1-1|NA|NA
CATSSPSGENTEAFF
TGTGCCACCAGCAGTCCGTCGGGCGAGAACACTGAAGCTTTCTTT
>TRBV5-4|TRBJ1-2|NA|NA
CASSDVSMGGYTF
TGTGCCAGCAGTGATGTTAGCATGGGAGGCTACACCTTC
>TRBV7-2|TRBJ2-1|TRBD2|NA
CASRPGLADAELF
TGTGCCAGCAGGCCAGGACTAGCGGATGCTGAGCTGTTC
>TRBV10-1|TRBJ1-1|NA|NA
CASSETDRNTGASF
TGTGCCAGCAGTGAGACCGACAGGAACACTGGCGCCTCCTTT
>TRBV5-8|TRBJ2-7|NA|many
CASSVTLGNYEQYF
TGTGCCAGCAGCGTAACGTTAGGGAACTACGAGCAGTACTTC
>TRBV20-1|TRBJ2-5|TRBD1|NA
CSAGQGMETQYF
TGCAGTGCGGGACAGGGCATGGAGACCCAGTACTTC
>TRBV5-1|TRBJ2-3|NA|NA
CASSVGVGNTTQYF
TGCGCCAGCAGCGTCGGGGTTGGAAACACTACGCAGTATTTT
>TRBV20-1|TRBJ1-5|NA|many
CSAEEGQTIQHF
TGCAGTGCTGAGGAAGGACAGACAATACAGCATTTT
>TRBV7-7|TRBJ2-3|NA|few
CASSLHFRSSVQYF
TGTGCTAGCAGCTTACATTTTAGGTCTAGCGTGCAGTACTTT
>TRBV5-5|TRBJ2-7|NA|NA
CASSSRPQQYF
TGTGCCAGCAGCTCGCGCCCCCAGCAGTACTTC
>TRBV2|TRBJ2-3|TRBD1|many
CASSRQGGITNTQYF
TGTGCCAGCAGCCGACAGGGCGGTATTACAAATACGCAGTATTTT
>TRBV7-2|TRBJ2-4|NA|many
CASSLQQGENIQYF
TGTGCCAGCAGCTTACAACAGGGAGAAAACATTCAGTACTTC
>TRBV20-1|TRBJ2-7|TRBD2|NA
CSASASAGDAYEQYF
TGCAGTGCTAGCGCTAGCGCGGGGGACGCTTACGAGCAGTACTTC
>TRBV7-3|TRBJ2-2|NA|NA
CASRGTSTGELFF
TGTGCCAGCAGGGGCACGAGCACCGGGGAGCTGTTTTTT
>TRBV7-2|TRBJ1-2|TRBD1|NA
CASSYAQTGEGYTF
TGTGCCAGCAGCTATGCACAGACAGGGGAGGGCTACACCTTC
>TRBV7-3|TRBJ1-5|NA|NA
CASSRDRGNRPFLRF
TGTGCCAGCAGCAGAGACCGGGGCAATAGACCGTTCTTGCGTTTT
>TRBV2|TRBJ2-7|NA|NA
CASSVGRSATEQYF
TGTGCCAGCAGTGTAGGACGATCGGCCACCGAGCAGTACTTC
>TRBV7-2|TRBJ1-1|NA|NA
CASSSGGRDQPQHEAFF
TGTGCCAGCAGCTCCGGGGGGAGGGATCAGCCCCAGCATGAAGCTTTCTTT
>TRBV2|TRBJ1-2|NA|once
CASSGGEGYGYTF
TGTGCCAGCAGCGGGGGAGAGGGCTATGGCTACACCTTC
>TRBV7-2|TRBJ1-1|NA|many
CASSLAGNTEAFF
TGTGCCAGCAGTTTAGCAGGGAACACTGAAGCTTTCTTT
>TRBV6-2/TRBV6-3|TRBJ2-3|NA|NA
CASSITGRVGSSTDTQYF
TGTGCCAGCAGCATTACGGGGCGGGTAGGGTCTAGCACAGATACGCAGTATTTT
>TRBV7-4|TRBJ2-5|NA|NA
CASSVCAVETQYF
TGTGCCAGCAGCGTCTGCGCGGTGGAGACCCAGTACTTC
>TRBV20-1|TRBJ2-3|TRBD1|NA
CSAMDDRGLDTQYF
TGCAGTGCAATGGACGACAGGGGGCTAGATACGCAGTATTTT
>TRBV9|TRBJ1-1|NA|NA
CASSSPQRTVEAFF
TGTGCCAGCAGCTCACCCCAGCGGACAGTTGAAGCTTTCTTT
>TRBV7-3|TRBJ1-1|NA|NA
CASSPHSGTAGFF
TGTGCCAGCAGCCCACATAGCGGGACTGCCGGTTTCTTT
>TRBV2|TRBJ2-7|NA|NA
CASSGHRTDEQYF
TGTGCCAGCAGTGGTCACCGTACGGACGAGCAGTACTTC
>TRBV29-1|TRBJ2-7|TRBD2|NA
CSVELGGGLGEQYF
TGCAGCGTTGAATTGGGGGGGGGACTTGGAGAGCAGTACTTC
>TRBV9|TRBJ2-3|TRBD1|few
CASSVGQGAADTQYF
TGTGCCAGCAGCGTAGGACAGGGGGCTGCAGATACGCAGTATTTT
>TRBV25-1|TRBJ2-3|NA|once
CASSQDAGGTDTQYF
TGTGCCAGCAGTCAAGATGCAGGGGGGACAGATACGCAGTATTTT
>TRBV4-3|TRBJ2-3|TRBD2|many
CASSQETGLAKSTDTQYF
TGCGCCAGCAGCCAAGAAACCGGACTAGCAAAGAGCACAGATACGCAGTATTTT
>TRBV7-2|TRBJ2-1|TRBD2|NA
CASSTGGECNEQFF
TGTGCCAGCAGCACCGGGGGGGAGTGTAATGAGCAGTTCTTC
>TRBV12-3/TRBV12-4|TRBJ1-5|NA|NA
CASSLTVNQPQHF
TGTGCCAGCAGTTTGACAGTCAATCAGCCCCAGCATTTT
>TRBV4-3|TRBJ2-3|TRBD1|NA
CASIGQGTDTQYF
TGCGCCAGCATCGGACAGGGAACCGATACGCAGTATTTT
>TRBV19|TRBJ1-6|NA|once
CASSTEPLDSPHHF
TGTGCCAGTAGTACAGAACCATTAGACTCCCCCCACCACTTT
>TRBV7-2|TRBJ2-7|TRBD1|many
CASSLTGGYEQYF
TGTGCCAGCAGCTTAACAGGGGGCTACGAGCAGTACTTC
>TRBV11-2|TRBJ2-3|TRBD2|NA
CASNLGRLALTDTQYF
TGTGCCAGCAACTTGGGCCGACTAGCCCTCACAGATACGCAGTATTTT
>TRBV10-3|TRBJ2-5|TRBD1|many
CAISEADRVETQYF
TGTGCCATCAGTGAGGCCGACAGGGTTGAGACCCAGTACTTC
>TRBV7-6|TRBJ1-3|NA|NA
CASSFSDQPQHLGF
TGTGCCAGCAGCTTTTCGGATCAGCCCCAGCACTTAGGTTTT
>TRBV20-1|TRBJ1-3|NA|NA
CSAAWSRNKLYF
TGCAGTGCTGCGTGGTCTAGAAATAAGCTATATTTT
>TRBV5-5|TRBJ2-4|TRBD1|many
CASSFVQGAGVIQYF
TGTGCCAGCAGCTTTGTACAGGGGGCAGGAGTCATTCAGTACTTC
>TRBV7-2|TRBJ2-3|TRBD2|many
CASSLGLLAGLTDTQYF
TGTGCCAGCAGCTTAGGACTACTAGCGGGGCTAACAGATACGCAGTATTTT